This T cell receptor (beta chain) was captured by sequencing in a study of cytomegalovirus exposure and HLA in healthy donors (dated by TCRdb to the late 2010s). Regarding the study in general: According to an earlier analysis of around 600 of the donors, roughly 180 million T cells yielded roughly 110 million unique TCR beta sequences and approximately 280 Gb of sequence data. Approximately 300 gigabases of sequencing data and around 85 million unique TCR sequences made up an early release that covered several hundred HLA-typed donors. Among the roughly 370 genotyped donors, around 81% belonged to the genetic ancestry cluster associated with self-reported Caucasian donors. The study was designed to test whether signatures of past pathogen exposure could be identified by cataloging public T cell receptors. The study profiled the T cell repertoires of 500 to 800 subjects by immunosequencing and related them to cytomegalovirus serostatus. In addition to the first cohort of approximately 670 subjects, a separate validation cohort of 100 to 150 different subjects was used. High-throughput TCR immunosequencing, statistical association of individual TCRs with disease status, and machine learning were combined to predict cytomegalovirus infection status. A later analysis re-analyzed previously published TCR beta repertoires from 600 to 850 donors and added high-resolution HLA genotyping to study TCR occurrence patterns. The later analysis used no new phenotypic data to find candidate immune exposures, relying instead on TCR beta sequences and their occurrence across donors. An earlier analysis of around 580 of the donors used high-throughput TCR beta sequencing to judge whether each TCR beta V gene segment behaved as functional or pseudogenic. Donor age, sex, ethnicity and CMV serostatus were collected together with the repertoire data. Genome-wide SNP genotypes for about 55% of the roughly 670 donors were used in a later genetic analysis, which treated that subset as a discovery cohort. All discovery cohort repertoires had been generated on a single sequencing platform. HLA typing covered class I and class II loci at four-digit resolution. The number of typed donors differed by locus: roughly 629-640 for A, B, C, DRB1 and DQB1; approximately 520 for DQA1; over 600 for DPA1; and about 450 for DPB1. Several DR-DQ haplotypes were handled as single units for association and clustering because linkage in the cohort was strong. Across roughly 420 genotyped donors of the cohort, an average of approximately 240,000 unique TCR beta nucleotide sequences per donor were sequenced, and roughly 20% of those sequences were non-productive. Results and caveats for the whole study, not just this receptor: Correlated functional status among segregating V segments might be attributable to linkage disequilibrium, but an unknown experimental factor could not be ruled out. In a later analysis, TCR association rates were found to vary across HLA loci, with the most associated TCRs seen for DRB1 alleles and the fewest for HLA-C alleles. In vitro tests confirmed that three of the cytomegalovirus-associated TCR beta chains recognize cytomegalovirus antigens. Most CMV-associated TCR beta chains appeared to be HLA-restricted in a later analysis, and the HLA associations seemed to be driven largely by CMV exposure. In a later genetic analysis, a missense DCLRE1C variant was associated with V-gene and J-gene trimming of TCR beta chains, and the association was replicated in an independent cohort. Several of the top co-occurrence clusters appeared to be linked to parvovirus B19, influenza, CMV and Epstein-Barr virus, according to a later analysis. A later analysis associated 15,000 or so TCR beta sequences with specific HLA alleles at a false discovery rate of 0.05. In this cohort, only TCR beta chains were sequenced, and detectable features were limited by the absence of alpha or paired-chain data. A later analysis found that HLA-associated TCR beta chains were more clonally expanded and had lower generation probabilities than equally common non-associated chains. A further reported finding was that TCR beta sequences accurately predicted the HLA-A and HLA-B alleles for most subjects in the first cohort. A total of 164 TCR beta chains were listed by the study as associated with cytomegalovirus. In an earlier analysis of 587 of the donors, most TCR beta V segments were observed in productive rearrangements about 87% or about 30% of the time, broadly matching IMGT annotations. In a later genetic analysis, fewer N-insertions in productive TCRs were reported among donors in an Asian-associated ancestry cluster than the roughly 670-donor mean. A cluster of highly shared sequence variants was judged likely to represent a technical artifact of the sequencing pipeline. The authors suggested that the approach could potentially be generalized to other disease states and immunological phenotypes. Because some donors lacked HLA typing at each locus, the association tests relied only on the typed subset. The classifier was reported to diagnose cytomegalovirus status with high specificity and sensitivity in both the original and validation cohorts. While some public TCRs were present in many individuals, most TCR sequences turned up only very rarely across donors. Because counts were too low, about 15 rarely observed V segments, including chromosome 9 orphons, were left out of the earlier analysis of 587 of the donors. The presence/absence analyses assumed that sequencing depth was roughly uniform across donors, and that assumption may not be true. CMV serostatus was the only immune exposure information available for the cohort. When HLA alleles, especially DR and DQ, strongly co-occurred, TCR associations were difficult to assign to individual alleles.

Library preparation used the immunoSEQ multiplex PCR assay. A mixture of 60 forward primers for TCR Vbeta segments and 13 reverse primers for TCR Jbeta segments was used in the multiplex PCR. Amplification of the CDR3 region of rearranged TCR beta genes was performed with a multiplex PCR assay on genomic DNA. The amplified TCR beta libraries were sequenced on the Illumina HiSeq System as 87-base-pair reads. As for how the authors treated the data: In a later analysis, roughly 80 million unique TCR beta chains were counted across the 690 or so repertoires, and roughly 10 million of these chains were shared by at least two donors. Raw reads were error-corrected and collapsed into unique sequences by a nearest-neighbor algorithm in which closely related sequences were merged to remove PCR and sequencing errors. V, D and J gene segments were assigned by aligning CDR3 sequences to IMGT reference sequences. For a sequence to be retained, a match of at least six nucleotides to both a V gene segment and a J gene segment was required. Rearrangements were called productive when the CDR3 lacked stop codons and stayed in frame with V and J; all others were non-productive. CDR3 was defined by IMGT convention, running from the second conserved V-encoded cysteine to the conserved J-encoded phenylalanine. Sequences without an unambiguous match to a single V gene segment were excluded from the earlier analysis of about 630 of the donors. An earlier analysis of about 600 of the donors called V segments functional above 56.7% productive rearrangements and segregating when the between-donor standard deviation exceeded 5%. A statistical classification framework was developed to diagnose cytomegalovirus status using the catalog of TCR beta chain sequences. V and J gene assignment, in a later analysis, came from comparing TCR nucleotide sequences with IMGT/GENE-DB human TR gene sequences. A later analysis assigned CDR3 sequences and most-parsimonious VDJ recombination scenarios with the TCRdist pipeline. In a later analysis, every TCR beta chain was defined by the combination of its CDR3 amino acid sequence and its V-gene family, and reads without a unique V-gene family were dropped. As a way to deal with suspected cross-contamination and a sequencing artifact, a later analysis dropped 450 to 600 nucleotide sequences that were highly shared and had low generation probability. For each public chain, a later analysis derived a clonal expansion index from normalized ranks of inferred template counts within each repertoire. In a later analysis, generation probabilities were computed using a VDJ recombination model fitted to out-of-frame rearrangements, and the results were checked against IGoR. In a later analysis, hypergeometric tests were used to score TCR-TCR, TCR-HLA and TCR-CMV co-occurrence, with a repertoire-size bias correction applied to TCR pairs. To estimate false discovery rates, a later analysis permuted the HLA or CMV assignments 20 times. A later analysis grouped co-occurring TCRs with DBSCAN, adding TCRdist sequence similarity when clustering within HLA-allele-positive subsets. Co-occurrence clustering excluded repertoires with fewer than 30,000 or more than 120,000 public chains, plus five with anomalous nucleotide sharing. TCRdb carries this immuneACCESS record with in-frame sequences only. Its versions omit some clonotypes, under half of them owing to an unresolved V gene in the studies checked, with the rest unexplained. V, J and clone size reflect that table, while D and trimming were determined from the DNA. The sample yields 80,000 to 130,000 clones; more than 65% were counted once. 4.5% to 5% of the sample comes from the top ten.

The cohort comprised some 730 healthy bone marrow donors. All cohort members were sampled while nominally healthy, although unrecorded immune exposures were likely present. The donor tested CMV seropositive, placing the donor among the 289 seropositive members of the cohort. A peripheral blood sample was collected from each donor, and TCR beta sequencing was performed on peripheral blood mononuclear cells. Genomic DNA was extracted from the blood cell samples with the Qiagen DNeasy Blood Extraction Kit. A word on this clone: The specificity of this receptor is unknown. Base qualities are not provided; no much larger clone lies one nucleotide away.

This sequence was found in a woman aged 18-30 years in good health and CMV-seropositive. The sample taken for sequencing was PBMCs.

The CDR3: CASSLGGDWQQDTQYF. The DNA sequence follows: TGTGCCAGCAGCTTAGGGGGGGACTGGCAGCAAGATACGCAGTATTTT. Here the chain combines TRBV7-9 and TRBJ2-3; the D region possibly corresponds to TRBD2 (6 bases align). V is reduced by 1 base and J by 5 bases, leaving a spacing of 16 bases between them. CDR1 and CDR2 (SEHNR, FQNEAQ) derive from the germline V gene (reference sequence). Spanning cysteine to phenylalanine, the CDR3 consists of 16 amino acids. Here the CDR3 DNA is all that survives: 48 bases in frame from base 1. The full variable domain, completed from the reference TRBV7-9 and TRBJ2-3 proteins outside the CDR3, reads DTGVSQNPRHKITKRGQNVTFRCDPISEHNRLYWYRQTLGQGPEFLTYFQNEAQLEKSRLLSDRFSAERPKGSFSTLEIQRTEQGDSAMYLCASSLGGDWQQDTQYFGPGTRLTVL.